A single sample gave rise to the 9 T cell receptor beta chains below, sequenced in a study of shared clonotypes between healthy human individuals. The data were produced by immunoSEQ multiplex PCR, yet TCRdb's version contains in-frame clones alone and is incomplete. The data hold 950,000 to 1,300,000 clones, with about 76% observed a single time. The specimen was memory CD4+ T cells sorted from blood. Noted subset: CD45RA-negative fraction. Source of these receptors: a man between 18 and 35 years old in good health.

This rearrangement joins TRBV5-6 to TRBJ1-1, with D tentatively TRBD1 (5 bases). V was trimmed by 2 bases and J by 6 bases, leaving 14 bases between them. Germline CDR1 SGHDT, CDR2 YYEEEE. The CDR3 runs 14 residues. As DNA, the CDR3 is TGTGCCAGCAGCTTTTCCAGATGGGGGGCTGAAGCTTTCTTT. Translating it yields CASSFSRWGAEAFF.

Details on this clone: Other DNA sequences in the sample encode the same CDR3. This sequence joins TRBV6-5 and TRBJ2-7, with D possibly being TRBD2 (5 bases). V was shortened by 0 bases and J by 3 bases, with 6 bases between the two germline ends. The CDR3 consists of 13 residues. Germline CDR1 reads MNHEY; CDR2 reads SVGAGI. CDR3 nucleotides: TGTGCCAGCAGTTACTCCCGGGGCTACGAGCAGTACTTC. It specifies CASSYSRGYEQYF.

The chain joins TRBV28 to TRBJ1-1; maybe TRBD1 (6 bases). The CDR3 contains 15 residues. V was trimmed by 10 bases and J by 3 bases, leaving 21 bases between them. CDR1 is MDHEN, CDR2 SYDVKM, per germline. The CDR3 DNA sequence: TGTGCCACCTCTCCGGTGGGGGCGGGGGACACTGAAGCTTTCTTT. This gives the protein CATSPVGAGDTEAFF.

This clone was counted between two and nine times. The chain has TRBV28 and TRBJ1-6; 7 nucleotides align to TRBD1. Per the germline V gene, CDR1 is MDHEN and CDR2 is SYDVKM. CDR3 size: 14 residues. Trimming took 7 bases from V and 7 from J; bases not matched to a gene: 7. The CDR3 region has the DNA TGTGCCAGCAATACTCAGGGGGACAATTCACCCCTCCACTTT. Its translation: CASNTQGDNSPLHF.

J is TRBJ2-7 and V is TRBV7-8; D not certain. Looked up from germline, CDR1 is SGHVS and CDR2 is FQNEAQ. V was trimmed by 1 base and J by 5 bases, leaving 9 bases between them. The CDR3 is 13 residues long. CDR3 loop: CASSLGLSNEQYF. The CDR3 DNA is TGTGCCAGCAGCTTAGGCCTGTCCAACGAGCAGTACTTC.

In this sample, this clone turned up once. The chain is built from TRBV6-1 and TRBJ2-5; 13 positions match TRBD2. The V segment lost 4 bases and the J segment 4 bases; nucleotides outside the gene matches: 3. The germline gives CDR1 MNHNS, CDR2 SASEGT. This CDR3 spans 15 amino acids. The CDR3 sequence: CASSGGTSGVETQYF. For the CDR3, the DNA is TGTGCCAGCAGTGGGGGGACTAGCGGGGTAGAGACCCAGTACTTC.

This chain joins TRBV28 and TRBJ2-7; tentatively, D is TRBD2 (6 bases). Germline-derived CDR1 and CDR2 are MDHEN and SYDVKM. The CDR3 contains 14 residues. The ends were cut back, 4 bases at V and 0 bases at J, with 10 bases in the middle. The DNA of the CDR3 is TGTGCCAGCAGTTACGGGGGAAGCTCCTACGAGCAGTACTTC. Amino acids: CASSYGGSSYEQYF.

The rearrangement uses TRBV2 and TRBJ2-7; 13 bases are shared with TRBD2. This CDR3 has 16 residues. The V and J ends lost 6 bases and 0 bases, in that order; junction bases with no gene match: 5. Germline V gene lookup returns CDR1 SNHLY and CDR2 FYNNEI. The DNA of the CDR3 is TGTGCCAGCAGCCGGGGACTAGCGGGAATCTCCTACGAGCAGTACTTC. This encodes CASSRGLAGISYEQYF.

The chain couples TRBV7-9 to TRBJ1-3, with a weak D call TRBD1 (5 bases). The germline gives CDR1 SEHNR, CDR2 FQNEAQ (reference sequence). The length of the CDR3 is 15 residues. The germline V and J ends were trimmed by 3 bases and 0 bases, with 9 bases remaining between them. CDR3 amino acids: CASSFGGSSGNTIYF. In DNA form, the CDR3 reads TGTGCCAGCAGCTTCGGGGGGTCCTCTGGAAACACCATATATTTT.